The present TCR beta chain was sequenced within a study of T cells in Graves' hyperthyroidism and ophthalmopathy. Trimming took 0 bases from V and 4 from J, leaving 9 bases between them. This CDR3 region has 14 residues. CDR1 and CDR2 (germline): MNHNS, SASEGT. Study-wide results and limits: Most expanded thyroid clonotypes above 0.001 also appeared in blood.

Amplification of TCR beta CDR3 regions was performed using RNA transcripts as template. The HTBI primer set drove a first-round RT-PCR of the TCR CDR3. Each CDR3 protein is one row after TCRdb ran MiXCR on the multiplex PCR reads. Of more than 650,000 distinct CDR3 sequences listed, around 15% are singletons. Hyperthyroidism had been newly diagnosed in patients aged 18 to 65, and its duration was under 2 months. Each diagnosis drew on symptoms, thyroxine, TRAb, thyroid ultrasound and orbital computed tomography findings. This clonotype appeared many times. Its antigen remains unidentified. The chain couples TRBV6-1 to TRBJ1-2, with a tentative D call TRBD1 (5 bases). The sample was blood. The receptor was isolated from a woman between 18 and 29 years old with Graves' hyperthyroidism. This CDR3 reads CASSEAGDGYGYTF. In nucleotides, the CDR3 is TGTGCCAGCAGTGAAGCTGGGGACGGCTATGGCTACACCTTC.